The rows below give T cell receptor beta chains drawn from one sample of a study of radiotherapy plus CTLA-4 blockade in lung cancer. Only in-frame clones appear in the TCRdb table, and some are missing; sequencing was by immunoSEQ multiplex PCR. The data contain about 38,000 clones, 70% to 75% of them singletons. The sample consisted of peripheral blood, taken from a patient treated with radiotherapy plus ipilimumab. The receptors come from a human donor with non-small cell lung cancer who had stable disease on radiotherapy plus ipilimumab. The CDR3 runs from the conserved cysteine through the conserved F or W. Each record gives: V gene, J gene, CDR3 protein.

V: TRBV10-3
J: TRBJ1-3
CDR3: CAITDTIDIGPSGNTIYF

V: TRBV5-1
J: TRBJ1-2
CDR3: CASSIRQSGRYGYTF

V: TRBV5-1
J: TRBJ2-3
CDR3: CASSPGPAGRTDTQYF

V: TRBV27
J: TRBJ2-2
CDR3: CASSHGTGGLTGELFF

V: TRBV6-1
J: TRBJ1-1
CDR3: CASMIGGGTEAFF

V: TRBV7-3
J: TRBJ1-1
CDR3: CASSLTGTGRTEAFF

V: TRBV4-3
J: TRBJ1-2
CDR3: CASSQTRHSSYGYTF

V: TRBV19
J: TRBJ1-5
CDR3: CASSMARGGRDQPQHF

V: TRBV6-5
J: TRBJ1-5
CDR3: CATSPWGGGEPQHF

V: TRBV5-1
J: TRBJ1-2
CDR3: CASSLDRSQIGGYTF

V: TRBV7-8
J: TRBJ2-3
CDR3: CASSFDRGSTDTQYF

V: TRBV12-5
J: TRBJ1-5
CDR3: CASGLGQELRTGRYSNQPQHF

V: TRBV5-1
J: TRBJ2-5
CDR3: CASSLEAIRETQYF

V: TRBV7-9
J: TRBJ1-1
CDR3: CASSLVRGANTEAFF

V: TRBV15
J: TRBJ1-5
CDR3: CATSRVRDRGHNQPQHF

V: TRBV7-2
J: TRBJ1-4
CDR3: CASSSNRDKLFF

V: TRBV27
J: TRBJ1-2
CDR3: CASSSSRQAGTNYGYTF

V: TRBV14
J: TRBJ1-1
CDR3: CASRRTGANTEAFF

V: TRBV27
J: TRBJ2-2
CDR3: CASSLISGGAYTNTGELFF

V: TRBV5-8
J: TRBJ1-4
CDR3: CASSYGQGQDEKLFF